This T cell receptor beta chain was recorded in a study of blood T cells in healthy people across ages. For the second PCR, which ran for roughly 6 to 12 cycles, a sample-barcoded 5' primer and a J-beta primer mix were used. TCRdb ran MiXCR on the 5' RACE reads and lists one entry per CDR3 protein. The table lists 1.8 million or so distinct CDR3 sequences, about two fifths of them singletons. Peripheral blood was drawn, ten milliliters per donor. Whenever a sample was processed, at least 7 million PBMCs were isolated. The sample comprised blood. The sequence came from a human donor in good health.

The CDR3 bases are TGTGCCAGCAGCTTCGGACAGGGTCGGTCCTACGAGCAGTACTTC. Protein sequence: CASSFGQGRSYEQYF. J is TRBJ2-7 and V is TRBV7-6, with TRBD1 matching 8 bases. This CDR3 spans 15 amino acids. Losses at the gene ends were 3 bases for V and 1 base for J; bases not matched to a gene: 5. The germline gives CDR1 SGHVS, CDR2 FNYEAQ.